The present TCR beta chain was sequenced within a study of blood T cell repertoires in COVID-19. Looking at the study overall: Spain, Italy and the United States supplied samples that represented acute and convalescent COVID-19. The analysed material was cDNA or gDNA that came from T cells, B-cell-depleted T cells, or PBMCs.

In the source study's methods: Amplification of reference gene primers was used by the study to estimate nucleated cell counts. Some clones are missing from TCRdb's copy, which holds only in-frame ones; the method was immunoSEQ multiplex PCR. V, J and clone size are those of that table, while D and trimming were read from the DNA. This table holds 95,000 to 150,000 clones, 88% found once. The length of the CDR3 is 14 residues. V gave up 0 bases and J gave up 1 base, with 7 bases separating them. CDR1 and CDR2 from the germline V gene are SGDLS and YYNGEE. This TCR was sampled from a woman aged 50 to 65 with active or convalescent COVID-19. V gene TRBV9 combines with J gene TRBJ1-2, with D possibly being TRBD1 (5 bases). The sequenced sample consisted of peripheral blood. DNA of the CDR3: TGTGCCAGCAGCGTAGGGGGACTTAACTATGGCTACACCTTC. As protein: CASSVGGLNYGYTF.